This T cell receptor beta chain was retrieved from a study of shared clonotypes between healthy human individuals. This clone was counted between two and nine times. TCRdb's copy holds only in-frame clones and misses some; the assay was immunoSEQ multiplex PCR. The data hold roughly 640,000 clones, with around 67% observed a single time. Every contributor of samples was a Caucasian grown-up residing in Nashville, Tennessee. The sequence was collected from a woman in her twenties or thirties in good health. The sequencing sample was made of memory CD4+ T cells sorted from blood. Subset reported: CD45RA-negative fraction.

CDR3 sequence reads: CAWSVQGISSGANVLTF. The CDR3 nucleotides read TGTGCCTGGAGTGTACAAGGCATTAGCTCTGGGGCCAACGTCCTGACTTTC. This chain joins TRBV30 and TRBJ2-6; no reliable D call. The V and J ends lost 0 bases and 0 bases respectively, with 12 bases between them. Germline lookup yields CDR1 GTSNPN and CDR2 SVGIG (reference sequence). The CDR3 contains 17 residues.